These 9 T cell receptor beta chains came from one sample sequenced in a study of T-cell memory formation after mild COVID-19. TCRdb reanalysed the 5' RACE reads using MiXCR and keeps one entry per CDR3 protein. Of about 130,000 distinct CDR3 sequences in the sample, over 15% were seen once. Sequences were obtained from PBMCs or a T cell subset sorted from them (not recorded which). The receptors derive from a man younger than 35 who had mild COVID-19 (a few samples of this study predate the infection). Cell type and time point are not known.

This rearrangement joins TRBV5-6 to TRBJ2-2; D perhaps matches TRBD2 (5 bases). This CDR3 is built from 16 residues. The germline CDR1 and CDR2 sequences are SGHDT and YYEEEE. Trimming removed 2 bases from V and 1 base from J, with 12 bases in between. The CDR3 protein is CASSFGEGWNTGELFF. The CDR3 region has the DNA TGTGCCAGCAGCTTCGGAGAGGGATGGAACACCGGGGAGCTGTTTTTT.

This clonotype has just a few counts. The genes are TRBV6-5 and TRBJ2-3; 7 nucleotides match TRBD1. The length of the CDR3 is 16 residues. Germline assignment: CDR1 MNHEY and CDR2 SVGAGI. Trimming removed 4 bases from V and 3 bases from J; junction bases left unmatched: 10. CDR3 loop: CASSSTTGDRTDTQYF. The CDR3 nucleotides are TGTGCCAGCAGTTCCACAACAGGGGATAGGACAGATACGCAGTATTTT.

The chain recombines TRBV9 with TRBJ2-2, with TRBD2 matching over 9 bases. CDR1 and CDR2 from the germline V gene are SGDLS and YYNGEE. V gave up 3 bases and J gave up 1 base; unmatched junction bases: 4. The CDR3 consists of 16 residues. CDR3: CASSARLAENTGELFF. In DNA form, the CDR3 reads TGTGCCAGCAGCGCCCGACTAGCGGAGAACACCGGGGAGCTGTTTTTT.

The V call is TRBV5-4, the J call TRBJ2-3; 7 bases line up with TRBD2. The V and J ends lost 4 bases and 5 bases, in that order; junction bases with no gene match: 7. The CDR3 contains 14 residues. Germline CDR1 and CDR2: SGHNT and YYREEE (reference sequence). CDR3 loop: CASSRSLAEDTQYF. CDR3 coding DNA: TGTGCCAGCAGCCGTTCTCTAGCGGAAGATACGCAGTATTTT.

The rearrangement uses TRBV7-2 and TRBJ2-1; the match to TRBD2 covers 8 bases. V shed 4 bases, J shed 0 bases, and the junction held 23 bases outside the gene matches. Per the germline V gene, CDR1 is SGHTA and CDR2 is FQGNSA. The CDR3 has 22 residues. CDR3 protein: CASSSRQASLAGSRASYNEQFF. The CDR3 DNA reads TGTGCCAGCAGCTCCAGACAGGCAAGTCTAGCGGGTTCACGGGCCTCCTACAATGAGCAGTTCTTC.

The J gene is TRBJ1-2, the V gene TRBV4-3; D is possibly TRBD1 (5 bases). The germline V gene has CDR1 LGHNA and CDR2 YSLEER. The length of the CDR3 is 14 residues. Trimming stripped 1 base from V and 8 bases from J, with 14 bases between. This CDR3 reads CASSQVEGAGGYTF. CDR3 DNA sequence: TGCGCCAGCAGCCAAGTGGAAGGGGCAGGAGGCTACACCTTC.

This clonotype has only a few counts. The genes are TRBV7-2 and TRBJ2-2; D may be TRBD1 (6 bases). Germline V lookup: CDR1 SGHTA, CDR2 FQGNSA. Deletions cut 4 bases from V and 3 bases from J, with 9 bases between. The CDR3 totals 14 residues. CDR3 bases: TGTGCCAGCAGCTGGAACAGGGACACCGGGGAGCTGTTTTTT. Its translation is CASSWNRDTGELFF.

This clonotype was seen only a few times. This chain links TRBV7-9 with TRBJ1-2, with 10 bases identical to TRBD1. The CDR3 spans 15 residues. Trimming removed 5 bases from V and 3 bases from J; junction bases left unmatched: 6. In germline, CDR1 is SEHNR, CDR2 FQNEAQ (reference sequence). The CDR3 sequence is CASSPRDRGDYGYTF. CDR3 nucleotide sequence: TGTGCCAGCAGCCCCCGGGACAGGGGAGACTATGGCTACACCTTC.

The V call is TRBV7-2, the J call TRBJ1-5, with TRBD1 matching over 7 bases. The CDR3 has 15 residues. Germline loops: CDR1 SGHTA, CDR2 FQGNSA. V lost 5 bases and J lost 5; bases outside the gene matches: 9. The DNA of the CDR3 is TGTGCCAGCAGCCCACTGGACAGGACATATCAGCCCCAGCATTTT. It codes for CASSPLDRTYQPQHF. Full variable domain (missing parts from reference TRBV7-2 and TRBJ1-5): GAGVSQSPSNKVTEKGKDVELRCDPISGHTALYWYRQSLGQGLEFLIYFQGNSAPDKSGLPSDRFSAERTGGSVSTLTIQRTQQEDSAVYLCASSPLDRTYQPQHFGDGTRLSIL.